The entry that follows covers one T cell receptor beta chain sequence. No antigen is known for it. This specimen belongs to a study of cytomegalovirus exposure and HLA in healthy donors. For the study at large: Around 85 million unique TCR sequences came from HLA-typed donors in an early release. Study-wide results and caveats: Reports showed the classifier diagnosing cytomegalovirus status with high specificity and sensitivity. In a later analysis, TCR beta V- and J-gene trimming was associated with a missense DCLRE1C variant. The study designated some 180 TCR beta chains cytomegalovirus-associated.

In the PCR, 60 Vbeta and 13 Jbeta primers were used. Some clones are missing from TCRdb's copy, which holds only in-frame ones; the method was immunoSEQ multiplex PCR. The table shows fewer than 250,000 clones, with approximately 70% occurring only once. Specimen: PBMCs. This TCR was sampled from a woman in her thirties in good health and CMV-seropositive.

Written as DNA, the CDR3 is TGTGCCAGCAGCTTCAGGGGGCCAGTCTATGGCTACACCTTC. Translated: CASSFRGPVYGYTF. The chain combines TRBV5-6 with TRBJ1-2; TRBD1 aligns across 8 bases. The CDR3 is 14 amino acids. Germline CDR1 is SGHDT and CDR2 is YYEEEE. The V gene end was trimmed by 2 bases and the J gene end by 4 bases; junction bases not matched to a gene: 4.